This record covers a single TCR beta chain. Germline V gene lookup returns CDR1 SQVTM and CDR2 ANQGSEA. The CDR3 runs 14 residues. Trimming cost V 7 bases and J 1 base, with 16 bases left between them. The data are from a study of beta chain features in type 1 diabetes. Every bit of the isolated RNA underwent reverse transcription, so sequencing read expressed TCRB transcripts. Libraries were prepared by immunoSEQ multiplex PCR; TCRdb keeps only in-frame clonotypes and omits some of them. The repertoire includes hundreds of thousands of clones, 15% to 18% of them detected once, and approximately 0.093% sits in the top ten.

The V and J genes are TRBV29-1 and TRBJ1-1; D remains ambiguous. This receptor was obtained from a man younger than 30 in good health. The sample comprised naive CD4+ T cells from blood. The CDR3 DNA sequence: TGCAGCGGTCAGCAAGTTTCTAGGAACACTGAAGCTTTCTTT. This gives the protein CSGQQVSRNTEAFF. Together with reference TRBV29-1 and TRBJ1-1, the CDR3 gives the full variable domain: SAVISQKPSRDICQRGTSLTIQCQVDSQVTMMFWYRQQPGQSLTLIATANQGSEATYESGFVIDKFPISRPNLTFSTLTVSNMSPEDSSIYLCSGQQVSRNTEAFFGQGTRLTVV.